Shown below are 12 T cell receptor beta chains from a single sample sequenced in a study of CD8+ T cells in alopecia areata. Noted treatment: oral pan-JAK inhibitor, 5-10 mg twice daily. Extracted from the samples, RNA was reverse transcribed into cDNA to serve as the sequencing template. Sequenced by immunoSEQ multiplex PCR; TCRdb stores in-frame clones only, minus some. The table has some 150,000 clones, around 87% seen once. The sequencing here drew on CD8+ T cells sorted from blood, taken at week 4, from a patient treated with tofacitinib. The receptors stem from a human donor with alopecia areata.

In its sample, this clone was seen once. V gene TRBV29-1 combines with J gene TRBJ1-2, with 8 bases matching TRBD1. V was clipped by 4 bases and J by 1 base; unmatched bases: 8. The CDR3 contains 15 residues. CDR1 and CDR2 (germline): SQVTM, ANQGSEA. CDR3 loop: CSVVAGGGFNYGYTF. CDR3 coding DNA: TGCAGCGTTGTGGCAGGGGGCGGATTTAACTATGGCTACACCTTC. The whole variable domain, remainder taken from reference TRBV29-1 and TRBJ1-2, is SAVISQKPSRDICQRGTSLTIQCQVDSQVTMMFWYRQQPGQSLTLIATANQGSEATYESGFVIDKFPISRPNLTFSTLTVSNMSPEDSSIYLCSVVAGGGFNYGYTFGSGTRLTVV.

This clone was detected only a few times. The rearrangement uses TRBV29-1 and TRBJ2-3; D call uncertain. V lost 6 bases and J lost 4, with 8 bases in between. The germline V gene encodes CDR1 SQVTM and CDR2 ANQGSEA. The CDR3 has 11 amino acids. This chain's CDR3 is CSVTWSDTQYF. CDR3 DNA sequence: TGCAGCGTGACGTGGTCAGATACGCAGTATTTT.

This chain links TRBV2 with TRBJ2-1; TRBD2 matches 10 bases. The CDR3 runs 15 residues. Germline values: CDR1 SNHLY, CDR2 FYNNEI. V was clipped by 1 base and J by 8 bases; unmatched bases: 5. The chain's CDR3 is CASSEVVAGGHEQFF. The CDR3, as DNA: TGTGCCAGCAGTGAAGTGGTAGCGGGGGGCCATGAGCAGTTCTTC.

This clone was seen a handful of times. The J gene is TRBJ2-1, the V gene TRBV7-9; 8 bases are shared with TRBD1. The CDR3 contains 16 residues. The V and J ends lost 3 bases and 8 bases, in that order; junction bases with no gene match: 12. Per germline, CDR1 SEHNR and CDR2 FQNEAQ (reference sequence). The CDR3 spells CASSFARTGKYYEQFF. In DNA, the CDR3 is TGTGCCAGCAGCTTTGCAAGGACAGGGAAATACTATGAGCAGTTCTTC.

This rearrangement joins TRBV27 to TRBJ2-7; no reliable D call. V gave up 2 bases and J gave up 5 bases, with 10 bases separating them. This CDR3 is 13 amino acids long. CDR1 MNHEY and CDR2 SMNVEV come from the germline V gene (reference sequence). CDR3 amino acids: CASSLRGFDEQYF. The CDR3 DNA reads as TGTGCCAGCAGTTTACGAGGATTCGACGAGCAGTACTTC.

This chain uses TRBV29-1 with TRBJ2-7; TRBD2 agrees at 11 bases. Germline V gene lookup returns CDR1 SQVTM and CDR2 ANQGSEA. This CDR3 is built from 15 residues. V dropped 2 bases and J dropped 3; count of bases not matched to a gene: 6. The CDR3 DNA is TGCAGCGTTGAATCGGTGACTAGCGGGAACTACGAGCAGTACTTC. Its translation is CSVESVTSGNYEQYF.

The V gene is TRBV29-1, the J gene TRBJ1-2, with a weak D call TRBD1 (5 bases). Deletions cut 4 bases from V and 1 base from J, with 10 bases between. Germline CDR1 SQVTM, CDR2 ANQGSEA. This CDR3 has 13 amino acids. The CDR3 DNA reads TGCAGCGTTGTGGACACCGATAACTATGGCTACACCTTC. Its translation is CSVVDTDNYGYTF.

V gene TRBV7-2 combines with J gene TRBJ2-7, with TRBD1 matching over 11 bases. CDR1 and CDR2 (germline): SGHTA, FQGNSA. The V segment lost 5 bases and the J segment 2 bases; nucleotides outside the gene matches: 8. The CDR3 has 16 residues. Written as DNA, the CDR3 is TGTGCCAGCAGCCCATCTCCGGGACAGGGGGCCTACGAGCAGTACTTC. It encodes CASSPSPGQGAYEQYF.

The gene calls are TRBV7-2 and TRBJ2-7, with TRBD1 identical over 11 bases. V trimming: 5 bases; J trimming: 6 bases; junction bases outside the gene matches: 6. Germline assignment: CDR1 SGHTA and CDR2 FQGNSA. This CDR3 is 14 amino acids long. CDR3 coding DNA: TGTGCCAGCAGCACGGGGGACAGGGGGTCCGAGCAGTACTTC. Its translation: CASSTGDRGSEQYF. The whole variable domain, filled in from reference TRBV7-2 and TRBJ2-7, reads GAGVSQSPSNKVTEKGKDVELRCDPISGHTALYWYRQSLGQGLEFLIYFQGNSAPDKSGLPSDRFSAERTGGSVSTLTIQRTQQEDSAVYLCASSTGDRGSEQYFGPGTRLTVT.

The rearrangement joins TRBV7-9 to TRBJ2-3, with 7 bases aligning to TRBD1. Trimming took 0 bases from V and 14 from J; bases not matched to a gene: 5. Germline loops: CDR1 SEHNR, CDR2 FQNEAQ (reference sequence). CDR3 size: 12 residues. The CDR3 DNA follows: TGTGCCAGCAGCTTAGCGGACAGGCCTCCGTATTTT. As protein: CASSLADRPPYF.

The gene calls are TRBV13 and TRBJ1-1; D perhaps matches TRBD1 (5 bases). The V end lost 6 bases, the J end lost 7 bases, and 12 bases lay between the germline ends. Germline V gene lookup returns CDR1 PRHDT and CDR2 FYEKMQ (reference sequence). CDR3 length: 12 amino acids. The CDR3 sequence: CASSSGGYEAFF. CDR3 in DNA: TGTGCCAGCAGTTCGGGGGGATATGAAGCTTTCTTT. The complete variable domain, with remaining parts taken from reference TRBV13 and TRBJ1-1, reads AAGVIQSPRHLIKEKRETATLKCYPIPRHDTVYWYQQGPGQDPQFLISFYEKMQSDKGSIPDRFSAQQFSDYHSELNMSSLELGDSALYFCASSSGGYEAFFGQGTRLTVV.

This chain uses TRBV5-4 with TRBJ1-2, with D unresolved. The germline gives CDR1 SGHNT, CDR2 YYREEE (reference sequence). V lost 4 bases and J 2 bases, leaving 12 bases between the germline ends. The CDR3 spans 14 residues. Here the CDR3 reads CASSQSGKNYGYTF. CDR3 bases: TGTGCCAGCAGCCAATCAGGAAAAAACTATGGCTACACCTTC.